This T cell receptor beta chain is drawn from a study of a mutant IDH1 vaccine in newly diagnosed glioma. Across the whole study: Treatment recipients were about 60% male and about 40% female, and their mean age was 40.4 years.

Profiled with immunoSEQ multiplex PCR; TCRdb holds only in-frame clones, not every one. The sample consists of 25,000 to 35,000 clones, 89% of them appearing once. As regards this clone: Its matching antigen is unknown.

Regarding the study as a whole: Pseudoprogression appeared independent of alterations in top peripheral clonotypes.

Time point meaning: week 5, during vaccination. What each vaccine dose contained was 300 ug of mutant IDH1 20-mer peptide, accompanied by topical imiquimod. Germline-derived CDR1 and CDR2 are MNHNY and SVGAGI (reference sequence). The V end lost 0 bases, the J end lost 8 bases, and 7 bases lay between the germline ends. CDR3 length: 12 residues. The input for sequencing was PBMCs, taken from a glioma patient whose treatment included an IDH1 peptide vaccine. This chain links TRBV6-6 with TRBJ1-1; TRBD1 is a possible D gene (5 bases). This TCR derives from a man aged 18 to 29 with glioma. CDR3 amino acids: CASSYSPGEAFF. CDR3 DNA sequence: TGTGCCAGCAGTTACTCACCAGGGGAAGCTTTCTTT.